The 29 T cell receptor beta chains reported below all come from one sample, sequenced in a study of human T cells and chemical hapten exposure. The time point denotes: pre-sensitization, week 0. Noted treatment: therapeutic diphenylcyclopropenone sensitization with weekly scalp DPC. TCRdb passed the RACE reads through MiXCR, listing each CDR3 protein once. The top ten clones hold roughly 3.5% of a sample with tens of thousands of distinct CDR3 sequences, around 9.5% of them seen once. The sequences come from whole blood, collected in connection with sensitization to the hapten diphenylcyclopropenone (DPC). The receptors shown here come from a woman aged 40 to 55 with alopecia areata. Some clones in this sample may be carry-over from other donors' samples.

This clonotype was counted ten times or more. This chain joins TRBV7-2 and TRBJ2-1; D is unclear. This CDR3 region has 18 residues. CDR1 is SGHTA, CDR2 FQGNSA, per germline. With 0 bases removed from V and 6 bases from J, the gap between germline ends came to 21 bases. The CDR3 nucleotides read TGTGCCAGCAGCTTAGCTGGGGAAGTTAGAGGTCGCCTCAATGAGCAGTTCTTC. This translates into CASSLAGEVRGRLNEQFF.

V is TRBV4-1 and J is TRBJ1-5; 8 positions agree with TRBD1. Germline V lookup: CDR1 MGHRA, CDR2 YSYEKL. The CDR3 consists of 15 residues. The J segment lost 7 bases and the V segment lost 4 bases, leaving 9 bases of the junction unmatched. The CDR3 reads CASSPDRAQRQPQHF. The CDR3 nucleotides read TGCGCCAGCAGCCCGGACAGGGCCCAGAGGCAGCCCCAGCATTTT.

The chain has TRBV7-9 and TRBJ2-1, with D perhaps matching TRBD2 (7 bases). This CDR3 has 14 residues. In germline, CDR1 is SEHNR, CDR2 FQNEAQ (reference sequence). Trimming removed 3 bases at V and 8 bases at J, with 14 bases between. CDR3 DNA: TGTGCCAGCAGCTTCTTGGGGGGGCCAGATGAGCAGTTCTTC. Translation gives CASSFLGGPDEQFF. Combining the CDR3 with reference TRBV7-9 and TRBJ2-1 gives the whole variable domain DTGVSQNPRHKITKRGQNVTFRCDPISEHNRLYWYRQTLGQGPEFLTYFQNEAQLEKSRLLSDRFSAERPKGSFSTLEIQRTEQGDSAMYLCASSFLGGPDEQFFGPGTRLTVL.

A few counts support this clonotype. CDR3 nucleotides: TGCGCCAGCAGTGCTGCGTTGGGTGAAAAACTGTTTTTT. As protein: CASSAALGEKLFF. J is TRBJ1-4 and V is TRBV10-1; D not certain. The germline V and J ends were trimmed by 4 bases and 7 bases, with 10 bases remaining between them. The CDR3 consists of 13 residues. Germline V gene lookup returns CDR1 WNHNN and CDR2 SYGVQD (reference sequence).

This clonotype was counted at least ten times. This chain joins TRBV4-1 and TRBJ2-5; D is perhaps TRBD2 (7 bases). This CDR3 comprises 18 residues. The V and J ends lost 0 bases and 0 bases respectively, with 17 bases between them. The V gene's germline CDR1 is MGHRA and CDR2 YSYEKL. The CDR3 DNA reads TGCGCCAGCAGCCAAGAAGAAATGGGGGCGGGGGACCAAGAGACCCAGTACTTC. Residues: CASSQEEMGAGDQETQYF.

In this sample, this clonotype turned up a few times. The chain couples TRBV28 to TRBJ2-1; TRBD2 aligns across 10 bases. V lost 5 bases to trimming and J lost 5 bases; unmatched junction nucleotides: 3. CDR1 is MDHEN, CDR2 SYDVKM, per germline. This CDR3 comprises 14 residues. This CDR3 reads CASSRAGGNNEQFF. CDR3 nucleotides: TGTGCCAGCAGTCGAGCGGGGGGGAACAATGAGCAGTTCTTC.

In regard to this clonotype: A much larger clone sits a single nucleotide away, making a read error possible. The genes are TRBV6-2 or TRBV6-3 and TRBJ1-5; D might be TRBD1 (5 bases). The V and J ends lost 2 bases and 5 bases respectively, with 13 bases between them. This CDR3 is 15 amino acids long. Germline V gene data show CDR1 as MNHEY and CDR2 as SVGEGT. CDR3 sequence: CASSYAGFDDQPQHF. As DNA, the CDR3 is TGTGCCAGCAGTTACGCAGGGTTCGACGATCAGCCCCAGCATTTT.

This clonotype was recorded many times. The genes are TRBV19 and TRBJ1-6, with D perhaps TRBD1 (6 bases). The germline V gene encodes CDR1 LNHDA and CDR2 SQIVND (reference sequence). CDR3 length: 15 residues. Trimming removed 10 bases from V and 7 bases from J, with 20 bases in between. CDR3 residues: CAKPSTGRGNSPLHF. In DNA, the CDR3 is TGTGCCAAGCCTAGTACAGGGCGAGGAAATTCACCCCTCCACTTT.

This clonotype was counted a few times. The genes are TRBV11-2 and TRBJ2-2; 9 bases line up with TRBD1. Germline trimming cut 5 bases from V and 2 bases from J; bases unmatched to any gene: 9. This CDR3 has 17 amino acids. The V gene's germline CDR1 is SGHAT and CDR2 FQNNGV. DNA for the CDR3: TGTGCCAGCAGCCCTACGGGACAGGGACCAAACACCGGGGAGCTGTTTTTT. Its protein product is CASSPTGQGPNTGELFF.

This clonotype was detected ten times or more. V is TRBV4-1 and J is TRBJ2-1, with D uncertain. Trimming stripped 1 base from V and 2 bases from J, with 9 bases between. Per germline, CDR1 MGHRA and CDR2 YSYEKL. This CDR3 region has 15 residues. In DNA, the CDR3 is TGCGCCAGCAGCCAAGTTAGGACCACCTACAATGAGCAGTTCTTC. It is translated as CASSQVRTTYNEQFF.

This clonotype was seen only a few times. V usage is TRBV7-2 and J usage is TRBJ2-3, with D unclear. The CDR3 runs to 13 residues. V was trimmed by 2 bases and J by 4 bases, leaving 7 bases between them. Germline V lookup: CDR1 SGHTA, CDR2 FQGNSA. The CDR3 DNA reads as TGTGCCAGCAGCTTAAACATCGCAGATACGCAGTATTTT. This gives the protein CASSLNIADTQYF.

This clonotype was found many times. The rearrangement joins TRBV7-2 to TRBJ2-5, with unresolved D. The CDR3 length is 12 residues. Germline V gene data show CDR1 as SGHTA and CDR2 as FQGNSA. Trimming removed 6 bases at V and 3 bases at J, with 8 bases between. The CDR3 loop is CASSPLEETQYF. As DNA, the CDR3 is TGTGCCAGCAGTCCACTCGAAGAGACCCAGTACTTC.

In this sample, this clonotype turned up many times. The CDR3 spells CASSLGTAGNTIYF. The CDR3 bases are TGTGCCAGCAGCTTAGGGACAGCTGGAAACACCATATATTTT. The chain is built from TRBV11-2 and TRBJ1-3, with a possible D match to TRBD1 (6 bases). CDR1 is SGHAT and CDR2 is FQNNGV in the germline V gene. The V and J ends lost 1 base and 2 bases respectively, with 6 bases between them. This CDR3 is built from 14 residues. Full variable domain (remainder filled in from reference TRBV11-2 and TRBJ1-3): EAGVAQSPRYKIIEKRQSVAFWCNPISGHATLYWYQQILGQGPKLLIQFQNNGVVDDSQLPKDRFSAERLKGVDSTLKIQPAKLEDSAVYLCASSLGTAGNTIYFGEGSWLTVV.

At least ten counts were recorded for this clonotype. The chain joins TRBV7-9 to TRBJ1-2; no clear D gene. Trimming took off 4 bases at V and 8 bases at J, with 11 bases between the two ends. This CDR3 is 12 amino acids long. Germline V CDR1 and CDR2: SEHNR, FQNEAQ (reference sequence). CDR3 in DNA: TGTGCCAGCAGCTCCGAACTGGGAGGCTACACCTTC. Its protein product is CASSSELGGYTF.

This clonotype occurred many times. The chain recombines TRBV27 with TRBJ1-1, with D uncertain. The CDR3 consists of 11 residues. Germline-derived CDR1 and CDR2 are MNHEY and SMNVEV (reference sequence). The V end was cut by 8 bases, the J end by 6 bases, with 10 bases between. This chain's CDR3 is CASGLRSEAFF. In DNA form, the CDR3 reads TGTGCCAGCGGTCTCAGGTCTGAAGCTTTCTTT.

This clonotype was counted ten times or more. V and J are TRBV5-6 and TRBJ2-2; TRBD1 is a possible D gene (5 bases). Germline V gene data show CDR1 as SGHDT and CDR2 as YYEEEE. This CDR3 is 15 amino acids long. Trimming took off 1 base at V and 6 bases at J, with 13 bases between the two ends. CDR3 in amino acids: CASSLTGGRAGELFF. Here the CDR3 DNA reads TGTGCCAGCAGCTTGACAGGCGGAAGGGCCGGGGAGCTGTTTTTT. Looking up the rest from reference TRBV5-6 and TRBJ2-2 gives the full variable domain: DAGVTQSPTHLIKTRGQQVTLRCSPKSGHDTVSWYQQALGQGPQFIFQYYEEEERQRGNFPDRFSGHQFPNYSSELNVNALLLGDSALYLCASSLTGGRAGELFFGEGSRLTVL.

The rearrangement joins TRBV5-1 to TRBJ2-5, with 11 bases that match TRBD2. V was pared by 0 bases and J by 2 bases, with 9 bases of the junction left unmatched. The CDR3 consists of 18 residues. From germline, CDR1 is SGHRS and CDR2 YFSETQ. This CDR3 is CASSLGSSGGTWQETQYF. The DNA for the CDR3 is TGCGCCAGCAGCTTGGGGTCTAGCGGGGGGACATGGCAAGAGACCCAGTACTTC.

This clonotype was recorded at least ten times. The genes are TRBV18 and TRBJ1-2, with D perhaps matching TRBD1 (5 bases). CDR3 size: 14 residues. Germline loops: CDR1 KGHSH, CDR2 LQKENI. Deletions cut 2 bases from V and 5 bases from J, with 12 bases between. CDR3 sequence reads: CASSPERGSYGYTF. The CDR3 DNA sequence: TGTGCCAGCTCACCAGAAAGGGGCAGTTATGGCTACACCTTC.

This clonotype occurred many times. The rearrangement uses TRBV10-3 and TRBJ2-1; D is possibly TRBD2 (7 bases). CDR3 size: 19 residues. V lost 4 bases and J 0 bases, leaving 22 bases between the germline ends. Germline CDR1 and CDR2: ENHRY and SYGVKD. DNA of the CDR3: TGTGCCATCAGTGGAGGCTCGGGGGGCCAGTCGAGCTCCTACAATGAGCAGTTCTTC. It yields the protein CAISGGSGGQSSSYNEQFF.

This clonotype was counted at least ten times. The chain carries TRBV27 and TRBJ1-1; the D is unclear. The germline V and J ends were trimmed by 7 bases and 2 bases, with 17 bases remaining between them. CDR1 MNHEY and CDR2 SMNVEV come from the germline V gene (reference sequence). The CDR3 totals 15 residues. The CDR3 region has the DNA TGTGCCAGCATTTATTCGAGGGCAGGCAACACTGAAGCTTTCTTT. This sequence encodes CASIYSRAGNTEAFF.

This clonotype has just a few counts. CDR3 sequence: CASSQDAGGSYSPLHF. The CDR3 bases are TGCGCCAGCAGCCAAGATGCGGGGGGAAGCTATTCACCCCTCCACTTT. This sequence joins TRBV4-1 and TRBJ1-6; tentative D call: TRBD1 (5 bases). Between the trimmed V and J ends, which lost 0 bases and 8 bases, there was a span of 14 bases. The germline gives CDR1 MGHRA, CDR2 YSYEKL. This CDR3 has 16 residues.

This clonotype was seen repeatedly, ten times or more. This chain connects TRBV18 to TRBJ1-5; D is ambiguous. CDR1 KGHSH and CDR2 LQKENI come from the germline V gene. The CDR3 is 13 amino acids. V lost 3 bases to trimming and J lost 4 bases, with 7 bases between them. CDR3 in amino acids: CASSPTENQPQHF. The CDR3 bases are TGTGCCAGCTCACCGACGGAAAATCAGCCCCAGCATTTT.

This clonotype has just a few counts. The chain couples TRBV12-3 or TRBV12-4 to TRBJ1-5; no firm D call. This CDR3 spans 17 amino acids. The V and J ends lost 3 bases and 4 bases respectively, with 19 bases between them. The CDR3 DNA follows: TGTGCCAGCAGTTTCGTCTTCGGTGGCAGAGGAAATCAGCCCCAGCATTTT. Its protein product is CASSFVFGGRGNQPQHF.

This clonotype appeared many times. The chain couples TRBV7-2 to TRBJ2-1; D call uncertain. This CDR3 comprises 12 residues. Germline loops: CDR1 SGHTA, CDR2 FQGNSA. Trimming pared 5 bases from V and 10 bases from J, leaving 12 bases between. The chain's CDR3 is CASSLDYREQFF. The CDR3 DNA is TGTGCCAGCAGCCTAGATTACCGCGAGCAGTTCTTC.

The rearrangement joins TRBV7-2 to TRBJ2-5; TRBD1 matches at 7 bases. Losses at the gene ends were 9 bases for V and 2 bases for J; bases not matched to a gene: 6. Germline CDR1 is SGHTA and CDR2 is FQGNSA. The CDR3 extends over 13 amino acids. The CDR3 loop is CASRDRAQETQYF. The CDR3 DNA reads TGTGCCAGTAGAGACAGGGCTCAAGAGACCCAGTACTTC.

The chain is built from TRBV15 and TRBJ1-1, with a tentative D call TRBD1 (6 bases). The CDR3 extends over 13 amino acids. The germline V gene has CDR1 LNHNV and CDR2 YYDKDF (reference sequence). Trimming pared 5 bases from V and 5 bases from J, leaving 12 bases between. Here the CDR3 reads CATSPGGATEAFF. The CDR3 nucleotides read TGTGCCACCAGCCCCGGGGGGGCGACTGAAGCTTTCTTT. The entire variable domain, with the rest obtained from reference TRBV15 and TRBJ1-1, is as follows: DAMVIQNPRYQVTQFGKPVTLSCSQTLNHNVMYWYQQKSSQAPKLLFHYYDKDFNNEADTPDNFQSRRPNTSFCFLDIRSPGLGDTAMYLCATSPGGATEAFFGQGTRLTVV.

The chain joins TRBV2 to TRBJ2-1; D assignment may be TRBD1 or TRBD2 (5 bases each). The CDR3 contains 14 residues. V was shortened by 8 bases and J by 7 bases, with 18 bases between the two germline ends. Per the germline V gene, CDR1 is SNHLY and CDR2 is FYNNEI. The CDR3 spells CASAVGRWGNEQFF. In nucleotides, the CDR3 is TGTGCCAGCGCAGTCGGGCGATGGGGGAATGAGCAGTTCTTC.

This clonotype was counted at least ten times. The chain recombines TRBV7-2 with TRBJ2-3, with D hard to call. The germline V gene has CDR1 SGHTA and CDR2 FQGNSA. Trimming cost V 5 bases and J 0 bases, with 6 bases left between them. The CDR3 covers 13 residues. The CDR3 sequence: CASSTSSTDTQYF. The CDR3 bases are TGTGCCAGCAGCACTTCTAGCACAGATACGCAGTATTTT.

The genes are TRBV7-8 and TRBJ2-3; TRBD2 matches 13 bases. The germline gives CDR1 SGHVS, CDR2 FQNEAQ. J lost 6 bases, V lost 5 bases, and 8 bases had no gene match. This CDR3 is built from 16 residues. DNA of the CDR3: TGTGCCAGCAGCGAACGGACTAGCGGGGGTATGGATACGCAGTATTTT. Its protein product is CASSERTSGGMDTQYF. Together with reference TRBV7-8 and TRBJ2-3, the CDR3 gives the full variable domain: GAGVSQSPRYKVAKRGQDVALRCDPISGHVSLFWYQQALGQGPEFLTYFQNEAQLDKSGLPSDRFFAERPEGSVSTLKIQRTQQEDSAVYLCASSERTSGGMDTQYFGPGTRLTVL.